A selection of T cell receptor beta chains follows, all from one sample in a study of control samples from healthy donors and cancer patients. Profiled with immunoSEQ multiplex PCR; TCRdb holds only in-frame clones, not every one. The sample has 55,000 to 70,000 clones; approximately 89% are singletons. The sequencing input was PBMCs. These receptors came from a man in his thirties or forties with colorectal cancer. Both conserved end residues are part of each CDR3. A D gene is named only where the DNA matches it firmly. Clone size is stated in some rows and not others, as once, few, many or a class when expanded.

j_call d_call clone_size v_call cdr3_aa cdr3_nt
TRBJ2-7 . few TRBV9 CASSVGLRAYEQYF TGTGCCAGCAGCGTAGGACTACGAGCCTACGAGCAGTACTTC
TRBJ2-1 TRBD2 . TRBV10-2 CASSDVGDYPTDEQFF TGCGCCAGCAGTGATGTCGGGGACTACCCTACCGATGAGCAGTTCTTC
TRBJ2-7 TRBD1 . TRBV5-6 CASSRSGTDAYEQYF TGTGCCAGCAGCCGTTCCGGGACAGACGCTTACGAGCAGTACTTC
TRBJ1-2 TRBD1 . TRBV19 CASSRRQGPALSDYGYTF TGTGCCAGTAGCCGCCGACAGGGCCCGGCCCTCTCAGACTATGGCTACACCTTC
TRBJ1-5 TRBD1 . TRBV2 CASRDRAVRPQHF TGTGCCAGCAGGGACAGGGCAGTGAGGCCCCAGCATTTT
TRBJ2-1 . . TRBV5-5 CASRPILDRSMKLFF TGTGCCAGCAGACCAATACTGGACAGATCAATGAAGTTGTTCTTC
TRBJ1-1 . once TRBV18 CASSPTSPGSGTEAFF TGTGCCAGCTCACCAACTTCCCCAGGGAGCGGCACTGAAGCTTTCTTT
TRBJ2-1 TRBD1 . TRBV9 CASSPGTGPTDGREQFF TGTGCCAGCAGCCCGGGGACAGGCCCCACGGATGGGAGGGAGCAGTTCTTC
TRBJ1-5 . . TRBV30 CAWSRYQNQPQHF TGTGCCTGGAGTCGATACCAAAATCAGCCCCAGCATTTT
TRBJ1-6 . . TRBV20-1 CSASSDPDRLDSPLHF TGCAGTGCTAGTTCGGACCCAGACAGGTTGGATTCACCCCTCCACTTT
TRBJ2-4 . . TRBV4-3 CASSQGRAIAKNIQYF TGCGCCAGCAGCCAAGGTCGGGCGATAGCCAAAAACATTCAGTACTTC
TRBJ2-3 TRBD1 . TRBV14 CASSPRTGWVDTQYF TGTGCCAGCAGCCCAAGGACAGGGTGGGTAGATACGCAGTATTTT
TRBJ2-7 TRBD1 . TRBV29-1 CSVLSQDGTGLSYEQYF TGCAGCGTTTTGTCTCAGGATGGGACAGGACTTTCCTACGAGCAGTACTTC
TRBJ2-4 . . TRBV7-9 CASTTDRPSAKNIQYF TGTGCCAGCACCACAGACAGGCCATCAGCCAAAAACATTCAGTACTTC
TRBJ1-2 . . TRBV6-5 CASSRYARGFYGYTF TGTGCCAGCAGTCGCTACGCCCGGGGTTTTTATGGCTACACCTTC
TRBJ1-2 . . TRBV7-9 CASSTHTIGYTF TGTGCCAGCAGCACCCACACCATAGGCTACACCTTC
TRBJ1-3 . . TRBV30 CAWGVGGNTIYF TGTGCCTGGGGTGTTGGTGGAAACACCATATATTTT
TRBJ2-7 TRBD1 . TRBV19 CASSPDRDTYEQYF TGTGCCAGTAGTCCCGACAGGGATACCTACGAGCAGTACTTC
TRBJ2-1 TRBD1 . TRBV6-4 CASSPRTGGDYNEQFF TGTGCCAGCAGCCCTCGGACAGGGGGTGATTACAATGAGCAGTTCTTC
TRBJ2-3 . . TRBV4-2 CASSQALGGGGTDTQYF TGTGCCAGCAGCCAGGCGTTGGGGGGGGGCGGCACAGATACGCAGTATTTT
TRBJ2-1 . . TRBV11-2 CASSHGQIYYNEQFF TGTGCCAGCAGTCACGGACAGATTTACTACAATGAGCAGTTCTTC
TRBJ1-2 TRBD1 . TRBV7-2 CASSFPDRVFNGYTF TGTGCCAGCAGCTTTCCCGACAGGGTCTTTAATGGCTACACCTTC
TRBJ1-4 . . TRBV4-2 CASSQAGGSDEKLFF TGTGCCAGCAGCCAAGCTGGGGGGTCAGATGAAAAACTGTTTTTT
TRBJ2-5 . . TRBV6-6 CASSYQEEETQYF TGTGCCAGCAGTTACCAGGAAGAAGAGACCCAGTACTTC
TRBJ1-6 . . TRBV2 CATSGSRDSPLHF TGTGCCACCTCCGGATCCCGGGATTCACCCCTCCACTTT
TRBJ1-2 . . TRBV15 CATSRDVGGGYTF TGTGCCACCAGCAGAGATGTGGGGGGAGGCTACACCTTC
TRBJ2-2 TRBD2 . TRBV5-1 CASSPRASGGLNTGELFF TGCGCCAGCAGCCCGCGGGCTAGCGGGGGACTAAACACCGGGGAGCTGTTTTTT
TRBJ2-1 . . TRBV30 CAWSVIGLNNEQFF TGTGCCTGGAGTGTAATAGGACTTAACAATGAGCAGTTCTTC
TRBJ2-6 . . TRBV9 CASSVGSGANVLTF TGTGCCAGCAGCGTTGGTTCCGGGGCCAACGTCCTGACTTTC
TRBJ1-4 . . TRBV13 CASSLWPWEKLFF TGTGCCAGCAGCTTATGGCCATGGGAAAAACTGTTTTTT
TRBJ2-6 . . TRBV5-6 CASSLDPSGANVLTF TGTGCCAGCAGCTTGGATCCCTCTGGGGCCAACGTCCTGACTTTC
TRBJ2-1 . once TRBV5-5 CASSLMRVSSYNEQFF TGTGCCAGCAGCTTGATGAGGGTAAGCTCCTACAATGAGCAGTTCTTC
TRBJ2-2 TRBD2 . TRBV4-1 CASRKTSGGAATGELFF TGCGCCAGCAGAAAGACTAGCGGGGGGGCTGCCACCGGGGAGCTGTTTTTT
TRBJ1-3 . . TRBV6-5 CASSNLQGPGNTIYF TGTGCCAGCAGTAACCTACAGGGTCCTGGAAACACCATATATTTT
TRBJ2-6 . . TRBV2 CASSEGQISGANVLTF TGTGCCAGCAGTGAGGGACAAATCTCTGGGGCCAACGTCCTGACTTTC
TRBJ1-5 . . TRBV4-1 CASSQDRNQPQHF TGCGCCAGCAGCCAAGACAGGAATCAGCCCCAGCATTTT
TRBJ1-5 . . TRBV18 CASSPPGAGDNQPQHF TGTGCCAGCTCACCCCCCGGAGCGGGTGACAATCAGCCCCAGCATTTT
TRBJ2-1 . . TRBV27 CASSFRGDEQFF TGTGCCAGCAGTTTTCGCGGGGATGAGCAGTTCTTC
TRBJ2-7 . . TRBV6-2/TRBV6-3 CASSYPSGGGPHYEQYF TGTGCCAGCAGTTACCCCAGTGGCGGGGGCCCCCACTACGAGCAGTACTTC
TRBJ1-1 . . TRBV5-4 CASSSRTGNTEAFF TGTGCCAGCAGCTCTCGGACGGGAAACACTGAAGCTTTCTTT